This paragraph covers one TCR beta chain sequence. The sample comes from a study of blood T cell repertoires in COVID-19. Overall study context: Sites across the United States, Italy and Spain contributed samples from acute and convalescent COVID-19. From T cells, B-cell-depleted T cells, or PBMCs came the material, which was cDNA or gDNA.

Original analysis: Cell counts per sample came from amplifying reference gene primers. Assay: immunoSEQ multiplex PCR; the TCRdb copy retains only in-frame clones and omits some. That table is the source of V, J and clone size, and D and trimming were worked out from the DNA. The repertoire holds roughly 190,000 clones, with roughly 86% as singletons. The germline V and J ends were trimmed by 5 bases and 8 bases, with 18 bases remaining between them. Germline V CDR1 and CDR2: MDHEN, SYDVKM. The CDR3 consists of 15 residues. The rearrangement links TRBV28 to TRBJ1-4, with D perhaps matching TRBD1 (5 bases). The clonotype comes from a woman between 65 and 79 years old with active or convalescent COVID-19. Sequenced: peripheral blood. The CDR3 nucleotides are TGTGCCAGCAGTCCAAATGGCCTACAGGAGGAAAAACTGTTTTTT. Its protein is CASSPNGLQEEKLFF.